The sequence of this T cell receptor beta chain was determined in a study of T cells in Graves' hyperthyroidism and ophthalmopathy (dated 2019 in TCRdb). For context, the study as a whole: Peripheral blood was sampled at the time of initial diagnosis, prior to any treatment. To identify TCR V-J signatures that set the groups apart, the researchers used a discovery cohort of 100 or so patients, made up of 40 to 45 with Graves' ophthalmopathy and about 55 with stable Graves' hyperthyroidism. Whether ophthalmopathy could be predicted prospectively was tested in an independent validation cohort made up of 18 hyperthyroidism patients plus 17 patients who later progressed to ophthalmopathy. For training and testing, the 100 or so patients in the discovery cohort were randomly divided in a 7:3 ratio. In several Graves' hyperthyroidism patients, the study also compared T-cell repertoires from thyroid tissue with T-cell repertoires from blood. After blood sampling, hyperthyroidism patients were treated with methimazole at a starting dose of 30 mg daily, and ophthalmopathy patients were treated with high-dose intravenous methylprednisolone. TCR Vbeta CDR3 sequencing of 135 peripheral blood samples (over 40 ophthalmopathy, 75 to 80 hyperthyroidism and around 17 progressor patients) is reported in the paper. Overall study results and their limits: No statistical method was used to set the sample size in advance, and investigators knew the group allocation. In validation, progression to ophthalmopathy was predicted by the model with roughly 71% sensitivity and 72% to 85% specificity, a median of roughly 6.4 months before onset. Blood samples also contained most of the expanded thyroid clonotypes (frequency above 0.001), which suggests that blood repertoires may reflect thyroid immune responses. In cross-validation, a model built on a 13 V-J signature told ophthalmopathy apart from stable hyperthyroidism with less than 90% sensitivity and roughly 81% specificity, and in testing the same model reached 80%/75%.

Via the germline V gene, CDR1 is SNHLY and CDR2 FYNNEI. From cysteine to phenylalanine, the CDR3 is 13 amino acids long. Left in the record is the CDR3 DNA by itself, 39 bases read in frame from the first base. Cut back by 4 bases and 3 bases, the V and J ends lie 9 bases apart. Stable Graves' hyperthyroidism was defined as the absence of progression to ophthalmopathy over 18 months of follow-up. Hyperthyroidism patients were aged 18 to 65 years and newly diagnosed, with disease duration of less than 2 months. The study excluded patients with uncontrolled infections, other autoimmune diseases, pregnancy or lactation. Diagnoses were established on the basis of clinical symptoms, serum thyroxine and TRAb, thyroid ultrasound, and orbital computed tomography. PBMCs were isolated from about 9 ml of fresh peripheral blood by Ficoll-Paque density gradient centrifugation. Total RNA was extracted using Trizol reagent, and RNA quality was assessed on an Agilent 2100 Bioanalyzer.

The TCR beta CDR3 regions were amplified from the RNA transcripts. For the first round of RT-PCR on the TCR CDR3, the HTBI primer set was used together with the Qiagen OneStep RT-PCR kit. Libraries were constructed in a second round of multiplex PCR, after which size selection and purification were carried out. Paired-end sequencing of the libraries was performed with 100 bp reads on an Illumina HiSeq2000. In the source study's methods: SOAPnuke was used to process the raw data, with reads discarded if the reads contained adapters or uncalled bases, had a mean Phred below 15, or lacked an exact constant-primer or identifier match. High-quality paired reads were merged using COPE v1.2.5, and each unique nucleotide sequence was defined as a clonotype. MiTCR v1.1 was used to align the clonotypes against IMGT TRBV, TRBD and TRBJ reference segments. Only V-J combinations with frequency above 0.0001, covering 99% to 99.2% of repertoires, were analysed. The TCS score was defined as F50 (clonal expansion) divided by E x V (chaos), with BLOSUM62-based TCRdist calculated between CDR3 peptides within each V-J. Welch's t-statistics and random forest reduced some 510 V-J features to roughly 13, which were used in a naive Bayes classifier (R e1071). TCRdb handled the public reads itself, with Q25 trimming in fastp and clone calling in MiXCR, and kept productive beta chains. A single entry per CDR3 protein holds the most common genes and DNA from its merged rows. TCRdb assigned the V and J calls; the authors' analysis was not used. The sample includes approximately 630,000 distinct CDR3 sequences, with roughly 15% observed a single time. The top ten clonotypes cover approximately 3.9% of the sample.

This clonotype occurred many times. What this receptor recognizes is not known. The sample holds no much larger clone one base away, and base qualities are not on file. Recombination connected TRBV2 to TRBJ1-1; the best D guess is TRBD1, with 5 bases matching. The TCR was taken from a woman in her thirties with Graves' hyperthyroidism. Sequenced input: blood. The DNA reads as follows: TGTGCCAGCAGTGGTCAGGGCTACACTGAAGCTTTCTTT. It translates to CASSGQGYTEAFF.